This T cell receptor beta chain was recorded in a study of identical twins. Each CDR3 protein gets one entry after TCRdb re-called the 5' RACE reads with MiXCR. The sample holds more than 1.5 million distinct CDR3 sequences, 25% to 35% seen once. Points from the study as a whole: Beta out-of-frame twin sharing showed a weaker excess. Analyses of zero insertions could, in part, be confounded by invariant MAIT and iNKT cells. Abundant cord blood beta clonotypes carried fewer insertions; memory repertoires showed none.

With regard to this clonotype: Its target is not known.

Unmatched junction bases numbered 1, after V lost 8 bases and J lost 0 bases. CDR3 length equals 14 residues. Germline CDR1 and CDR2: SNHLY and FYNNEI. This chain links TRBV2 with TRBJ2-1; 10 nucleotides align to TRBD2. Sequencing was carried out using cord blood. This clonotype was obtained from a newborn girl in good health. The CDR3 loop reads CASPSGSSYNEQFF. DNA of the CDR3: TGTGCCAGCCCTAGCGGGAGCTCCTACAATGAGCAGTTCTTC. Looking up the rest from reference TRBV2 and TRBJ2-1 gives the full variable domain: EPEVTQTPSHQVTQMGQEVILRCVPISNHLYFYWYRQILGQKVEFLVSFYNNEISEKSEIFDDQFSVERPDGSNFTLKIRSTKLEDSAMYFCASPSGSSYNEQFFGPGTRLTVL.